Listed here are 21 T cell receptor beta chains from one sample, sequenced in a study of blood T cell repertoires in COVID-19 (dated by TCRdb to 2020 to 2021). The library came from the immunoSEQ multiplex PCR assay. In TCRdb, the immuneACCESS table is reduced to in-frame sequences with V and J assigned. These tables do not hold every clone; where another copy was compared, an unresolved V gene accounts for under half, and the others remain unexplained. Across this sample there are 200,000 to 250,000 clones, with approximately 90% seen only once. Clones ranked in the top ten supply 11% of the sample. Input material: PBMCs or T cells enriched from blood (not recorded which). The receptors derive from a man aged 25-45 years who had recovered from COVID-19.

The chain couples TRBV4-1 to TRBJ2-7; 7 bases match TRBD2. Germline lookup yields CDR1 MGHRA and CDR2 YSYEKL. This CDR3 is 16 amino acids long. The junction had 13 bases not matched to a gene; V was cut back by 5 bases and J by 3 bases. CDR3 residues: CASSAPPGGGNYEQYF. The CDR3 DNA sequence: TGCGCCAGCAGCGCCCCTCCCGGGGGAGGGAACTACGAGCAGTACTTC.

A few counts support this clone. The chain is built from TRBV6-5 and TRBJ1-2; tentative D call: TRBD1 (5 bases). This CDR3 spans 16 amino acids. Germline assignment: CDR1 MNHEY and CDR2 SVGAGI. V gave up 1 base and J gave up 3 bases, with 15 bases separating them. The CDR3 DNA reads as TGTGCCAGCAGTTACTTCACCGGGGGGGATCACTATGGCTACACCTTC. This translates into CASSYFTGGDHYGYTF.

The gene calls are TRBV30 and TRBJ2-1; TRBD2 matches at 13 bases. CDR3 length: 16 amino acids. Germline V lookup: CDR1 GTSNPN, CDR2 SVGIG (reference sequence). V lost 2 bases to trimming and J lost 10 bases; unmatched junction nucleotides: 11. CDR3 bases: TGTGCCTGGAGTCTAGGCCAGGGACTAGCGGGGCTAGAGCAGTTCTTC. It translates to CAWSLGQGLAGLEQFF.

This clone has just a few counts. The rearrangement joins TRBV7-9 to TRBJ2-1, with TRBD2 as a possible D gene (6 bases). V dropped 5 bases and J dropped 1 base, with 21 bases sitting between them. CDR1 and CDR2 from the germline V gene are SEHNR and FQNEAQ (reference sequence). This CDR3 spans 18 amino acids. CDR3 loop: CASSPSAGKGRSYNEQFF. In DNA form, the CDR3 reads TGTGCCAGCAGCCCCTCAGCGGGCAAGGGCAGGTCCTACAATGAGCAGTTCTTC.

The table lists this clone with a few counts. This chain uses TRBV19 with TRBJ1-1; D call uncertain. The CDR3 is 10 residues long. With 4 bases removed from V and 10 bases from J, the gap between germline ends came to 7 bases. Germline-derived CDR1 and CDR2 are LNHDA and SQIVND (reference sequence). CDR3 residues: CASSNPGAFF. The CDR3 DNA sequence: TGTGCCAGTAGTAACCCCGGAGCTTTCTTT.

The CDR3 region has the DNA TGTGCCAGCAGTCCCGCTCTGGCCGGGGAGCCCCAGCATTTT. This gives the protein CASSPALAGEPQHF. This rearrangement joins TRBV6-5 to TRBJ1-5; D remains ambiguous. The length of the CDR3 is 14 residues. Germline V gene lookup returns CDR1 MNHEY and CDR2 SVGAGI. Trimming pared 5 bases from V and 8 bases from J, leaving 16 bases between.

This clone was detected only once. The chain carries TRBV6-4 and TRBJ2-3; D is perhaps TRBD2 (6 bases). Germline CDR1 and CDR2: MRHNA and SNTAGT. Deletions cut 2 bases from V and 9 bases from J, with 12 bases between. The CDR3 runs to 13 residues. This CDR3 reads CASSDLAGRTQYF. CDR3 in DNA: TGTGCCAGCAGTGACCTTGCGGGGCGGACGCAGTATTTT.

The V gene is TRBV6-2 or TRBV6-3, the J gene TRBJ1-2; 9 bases fit TRBD1. V gave up 2 bases and J gave up 4 bases; unmatched junction bases: 11. Per the germline V gene, CDR1 is MNHEY and CDR2 is SVGEGT. The CDR3 consists of 17 residues. The CDR3: CASSYPPSTGGLYGYTF. CDR3 nucleotides: TGTGCCAGCAGTTACCCCCCCTCAACAGGGGGCCTCTATGGCTACACCTTC.

The CDR3 here is CATSRDPGATGQPQHF. DNA of the CDR3: TGTGCCACCAGCAGAGACCCAGGGGCGACGGGACAGCCCCAGCATTTT. The V and J genes are TRBV15 and TRBJ1-5, with D possibly matching TRBD1 (6 bases). CDR3 size: 16 residues. The V gene lost 0 bases and the J gene lost 7 bases, with 16 bases spanning the gap. Germline V gene lookup returns CDR1 LNHNV and CDR2 YYDKDF (reference sequence). The entire variable domain, with the rest obtained from reference TRBV15 and TRBJ1-5, is as follows: DAMVIQNPRYQVTQFGKPVTLSCSQTLNHNVMYWYQQKSSQAPKLLFHYYDKDFNNEADTPDNFQSRRPNTSFCFLDIRSPGLGDTAMYLCATSRDPGATGQPQHFGDGTRLSIL.

This rearrangement joins TRBV7-2 to TRBJ1-1, with no clear D. The V end lost 2 bases, the J end lost 1 base, and 11 bases lay between the germline ends. The CDR3 loop spans 15 amino acids. Germline CDR1 reads SGHTA; CDR2 reads FQGNSA. The CDR3 nucleotides are TGTGCCAGCAGCTTATTTTTGCCGGGGAACACTGAAGCTTTCTTT. Protein: CASSLFLPGNTEAFF.

V is TRBV28 and J is TRBJ1-1; 7 nucleotides agree with TRBD1. The CDR3 spans 16 residues. J was trimmed by 1 base and V by 3 bases; bases with no gene match: 8. Germline values: CDR1 MDHEN, CDR2 SYDVKM. CDR3 sequence (DNA): TGTGCCAGCAGTTTGCTAACAGGGGCGAGGAACACTGAAGCTTTCTTT. Translating it yields CASSLLTGARNTEAFF.

The chain has TRBV6-5 and TRBJ2-7; the D gene is possibly TRBD2 (6 bases). Germline values: CDR1 MNHEY, CDR2 SVGAGI. The CDR3 is 15 amino acids. Trimming left V 2 bases short and J 5 bases short, with 16 bases between. CDR3 in DNA: TGTGCCAGCAGTTACCCGCAGGGACTTAAAAACGAGCAGTACTTC. It yields the protein CASSYPQGLKNEQYF.

The chain is built from TRBV30 and TRBJ1-1; D is unclear. This CDR3 region has 14 residues. Looked up from germline, CDR1 is GTSNPN and CDR2 is SVGIG (reference sequence). V gave up 4 bases and J gave up 1 base, with 13 bases separating them. The CDR3 DNA reads as TGTGCCTGGACCCCTCCAGGCACGAACACTGAAGCTTTCTTT. Residues: CAWTPPGTNTEAFF.

The chain carries TRBV30 and TRBJ1-5; 7 bases map to TRBD1. V shed 3 bases, J shed 5 bases, and the junction held 4 bases outside the gene matches. CDR1 and CDR2 (germline): GTSNPN, SVGIG (reference sequence). The CDR3 loop spans 13 amino acids. The CDR3 DNA follows: TGTGCCTGGAGCGCGACAGGGTATCAGCCCCAGCATTTT. It is translated as CAWSATGYQPQHF.

The V and J genes are TRBV27 and TRBJ2-1; 11 bases are shared with TRBD2. The CDR3 extends over 16 amino acids. CDR1 MNHEY and CDR2 SMNVEV come from the germline V gene (reference sequence). With 8 bases clipped from V and 5 bases from J, the junction kept 11 bases outside the gene matches. For the CDR3, the DNA is TGTGCCAGCTCTAAGCTAGCGGGAGGTTTCCACAATGAGCAGTTCTTC. It yields the protein CASSKLAGGFHNEQFF.

This clone appeared a few times. The V gene is TRBV29-1, the J gene TRBJ1-2, with TRBD1 matching over 8 bases. Per germline, CDR1 SQVTM and CDR2 ANQGSEA. This CDR3 has 13 amino acids. V was clipped by 4 bases and J by 4 bases; unmatched bases: 5. In nucleotides, the CDR3 is TGCAGCGTTGGAGACAGGGGTGTCTATGGCTACACCTTC. Encoded protein: CSVGDRGVYGYTF. The full variable domain, completed using reference TRBV29-1 and TRBJ1-2, is SAVISQKPSRDICQRGTSLTIQCQVDSQVTMMFWYRQQPGQSLTLIATANQGSEATYESGFVIDKFPISRPNLTFSTLTVSNMSPEDSSIYLCSVGDRGVYGYTFGSGTRLTVV.

This chain uses TRBV15 with TRBJ1-3; maybe TRBD1 (5 bases). Germline CDR1 and CDR2: LNHNV and YYDKDF (reference sequence). The V gene lost 0 bases and the J gene lost 2 bases, with 8 bases spanning the gap. This CDR3 region has 15 residues. The CDR3 sequence is CATSRDSGTGNTIYF. For the CDR3, the DNA is TGTGCCACCAGCAGAGATTCAGGGACTGGAAACACCATATATTTT.

The rearrangement uses TRBV3-1 (or the pseudogene TRBV3-2) and TRBJ1-5; 7 nucleotides match TRBD1. This CDR3 is built from 14 residues. Germline trimming cut 3 bases from V and 7 bases from J; bases unmatched to any gene: 6. Germline V gene data show CDR1 as LGHDT and CDR2 as YNNKEL (reference sequence). The CDR3 DNA sequence: TGTGCCAGCAGCCATCAGAGGGGGCAACAGCCCCAGCATTTT. It yields the protein CASSHQRGQQPQHF.

This chain joins TRBV5-6 and TRBJ2-7, with TRBD2 identical over 9 bases. CDR1 is SGHDT and CDR2 is YYEEEE in the germline V gene. Trimming at V came to 4 bases and at J to 3 bases, leaving 8 bases not matched to a gene. This CDR3 contains 15 residues. CDR3 DNA sequence: TGTGCCAGCAGCGGGCCCGGGACTAGCCGCTACGAGCAGTACTTC. Translated, it gives CASSGPGTSRYEQYF.

This rearrangement joins TRBV4-2 to TRBJ2-4; the match to TRBD2 covers 9 bases. Germline V CDR1 and CDR2: LGHNA, YNFKEQ. The CDR3 covers 15 residues. V lost 1 base and J lost 8; bases outside the gene matches: 6. The DNA of the CDR3 is TGTGCCAGCAGCCAAGCAAGAGCGGGAGGACACATTCAGTACTTC. Its protein product is CASSQARAGGHIQYF.

V usage is TRBV5-4 and J usage is TRBJ1-4; 8 bases are shared with TRBD1. CDR1 is SGHNT and CDR2 is YYREEE in the germline V gene (reference sequence). The CDR3 consists of 15 residues. Germline trimming cut 5 bases from V and 4 bases from J; bases unmatched to any gene: 7. The CDR3 bases are TGTGCCAGCAGTCCTCAGGGGGCCGGTAATGAAAAACTGTTTTTT. It codes for CASSPQGAGNEKLFF. Using reference TRBV5-4 and TRBJ1-4 for the parts outside the CDR3, the full variable domain is ETGVTQSPTHLIKTRGQQVTLRCSSQSGHNTVSWYQQALGQGPQFIFQYYREEENGRGNFPPRFSGLQFPNYSSELNVNALELDDSALYLCASSPQGAGNEKLFFGSGTQLSVL.